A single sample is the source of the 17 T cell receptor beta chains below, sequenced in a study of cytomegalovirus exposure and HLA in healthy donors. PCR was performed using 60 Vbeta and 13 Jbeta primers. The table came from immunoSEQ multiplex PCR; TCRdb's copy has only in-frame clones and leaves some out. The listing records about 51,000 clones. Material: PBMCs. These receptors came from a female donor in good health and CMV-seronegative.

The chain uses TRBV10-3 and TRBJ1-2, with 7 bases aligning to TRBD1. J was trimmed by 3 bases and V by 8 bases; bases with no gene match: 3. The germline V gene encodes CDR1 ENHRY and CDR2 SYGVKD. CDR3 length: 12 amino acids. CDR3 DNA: TGTGCCATCCTACAGGGGCACTATGGCTACACCTTC. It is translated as CAILQGHYGYTF.

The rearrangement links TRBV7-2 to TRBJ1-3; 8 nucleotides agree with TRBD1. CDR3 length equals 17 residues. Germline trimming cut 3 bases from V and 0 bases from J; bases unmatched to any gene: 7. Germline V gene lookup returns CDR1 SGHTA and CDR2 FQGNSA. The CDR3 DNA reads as TGTGCCAGCAGCTTCAAGCAGGGGGCCTTCTCTGGAAACACCATATATTTT. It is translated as CASSFKQGAFSGNTIYF.

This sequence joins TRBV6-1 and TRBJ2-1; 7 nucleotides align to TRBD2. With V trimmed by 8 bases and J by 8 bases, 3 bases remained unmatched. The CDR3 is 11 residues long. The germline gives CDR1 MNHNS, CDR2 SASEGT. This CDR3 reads CASGRGDEQFF. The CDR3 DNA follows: TGTGCCAGCGGGAGGGGCGATGAGCAGTTCTTC.

The CDR3 bases are TGTGCCAGCAGTACTAGCGGAGGGGCAAATGAGCAGTTCTTC. Protein product: CASSTSGGANEQFF. The chain links TRBV6-5 to TRBJ2-1; 8 positions match TRBD2. There are 14 residues in the CDR3. Germline assignment: CDR1 MNHEY and CDR2 SVGAGI. V lost 5 bases, J lost 7 bases, and 7 bases stayed unmatched.

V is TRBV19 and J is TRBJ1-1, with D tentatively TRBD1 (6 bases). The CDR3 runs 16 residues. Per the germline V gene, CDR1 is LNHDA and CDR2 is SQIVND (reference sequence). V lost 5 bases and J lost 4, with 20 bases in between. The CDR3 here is CASSPLTTGTSTEAFF. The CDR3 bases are TGTGCCAGTAGTCCTTTGACCACAGGGACGAGCACTGAAGCTTTCTTT.

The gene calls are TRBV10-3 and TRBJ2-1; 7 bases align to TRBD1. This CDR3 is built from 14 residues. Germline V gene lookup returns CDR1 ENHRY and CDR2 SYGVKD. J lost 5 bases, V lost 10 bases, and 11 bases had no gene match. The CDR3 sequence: CATHSGTDNNEQFF. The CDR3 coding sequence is TGTGCCACACACTCCGGGACAGACAACAATGAGCAGTTCTTC.

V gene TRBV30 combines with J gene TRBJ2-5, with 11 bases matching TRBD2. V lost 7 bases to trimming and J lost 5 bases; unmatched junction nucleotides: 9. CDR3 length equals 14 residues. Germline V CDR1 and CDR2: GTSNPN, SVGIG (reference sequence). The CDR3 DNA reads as TGTGCCTTAACCAAACTAGCGGGAGTGGAGACCCAGTACTTC. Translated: CALTKLAGVETQYF.

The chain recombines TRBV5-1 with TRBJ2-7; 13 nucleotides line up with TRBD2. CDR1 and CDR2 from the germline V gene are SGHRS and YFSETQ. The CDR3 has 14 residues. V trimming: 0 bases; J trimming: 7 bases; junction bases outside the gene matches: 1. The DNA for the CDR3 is TGCGCCAGCAGCTTGGCGGGACTAGCGGGGGAGCAGTACTTC. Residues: CASSLAGLAGEQYF.

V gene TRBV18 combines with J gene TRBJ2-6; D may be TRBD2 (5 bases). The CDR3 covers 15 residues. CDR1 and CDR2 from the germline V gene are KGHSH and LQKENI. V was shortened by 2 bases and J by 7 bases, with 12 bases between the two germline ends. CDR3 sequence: CASSPGSTQANVLTF. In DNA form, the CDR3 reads TGTGCCAGCTCACCAGGGAGTACCCAAGCCAACGTCCTGACTTTC.

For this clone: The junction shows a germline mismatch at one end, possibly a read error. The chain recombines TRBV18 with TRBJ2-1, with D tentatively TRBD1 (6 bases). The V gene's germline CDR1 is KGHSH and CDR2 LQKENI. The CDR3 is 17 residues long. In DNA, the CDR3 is TGTGCCAGCTCTCCACAACAGGGACCGCGAACCGACAATGAGCAGTTCTTC. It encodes CASSPQQGPRTDNEQFF.

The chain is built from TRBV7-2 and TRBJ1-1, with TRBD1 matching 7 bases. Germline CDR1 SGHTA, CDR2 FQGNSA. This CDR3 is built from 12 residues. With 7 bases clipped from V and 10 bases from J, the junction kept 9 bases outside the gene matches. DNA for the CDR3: TGTGCCAGCACCCTAGGGGGCGCGGGAGCTTTCTTT. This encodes CASTLGGAGAFF.

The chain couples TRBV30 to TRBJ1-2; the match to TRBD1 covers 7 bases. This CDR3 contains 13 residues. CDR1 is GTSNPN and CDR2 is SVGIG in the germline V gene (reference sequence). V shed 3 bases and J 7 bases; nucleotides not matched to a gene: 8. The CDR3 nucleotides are TGTGCCTGGAGCGTGAGGGGGCAGGGTGGCTACACCTTC. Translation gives CAWSVRGQGGYTF.

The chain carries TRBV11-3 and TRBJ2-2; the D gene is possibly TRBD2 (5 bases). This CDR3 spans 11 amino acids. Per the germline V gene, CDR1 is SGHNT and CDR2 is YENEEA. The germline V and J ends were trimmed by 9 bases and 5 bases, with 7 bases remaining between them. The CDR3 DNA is TGTGCCAGTTCGGGGACCGGGGAGCTGTTTTTT. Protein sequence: CASSGTGELFF. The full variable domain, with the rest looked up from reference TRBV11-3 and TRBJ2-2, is EAGVVQSPRYKIIEKKQPVAFWCNPISGHNTLYWYLQNLGQGPELLIRYENEEAVDDSQLPKDRFSAERLKGVDSTLKIQPAELGDSAVYLCASSGTGELFFGEGSRLTVL.

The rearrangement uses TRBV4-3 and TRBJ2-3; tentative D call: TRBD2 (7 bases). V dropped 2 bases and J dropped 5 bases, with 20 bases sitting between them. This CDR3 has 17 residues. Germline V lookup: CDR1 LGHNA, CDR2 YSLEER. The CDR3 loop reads CASSQFGVGGGQDTQYF. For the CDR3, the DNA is TGCGCCAGCAGCCAATTTGGTGTTGGGGGGGGCCAAGATACGCAGTATTTT.

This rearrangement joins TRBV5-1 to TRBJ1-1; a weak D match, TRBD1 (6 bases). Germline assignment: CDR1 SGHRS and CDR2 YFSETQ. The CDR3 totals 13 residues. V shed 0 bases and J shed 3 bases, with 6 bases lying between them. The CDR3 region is CASSLDRDTEAFF. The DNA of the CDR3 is TGCGCCAGCAGCTTGGACAGGGACACTGAAGCTTTCTTT.

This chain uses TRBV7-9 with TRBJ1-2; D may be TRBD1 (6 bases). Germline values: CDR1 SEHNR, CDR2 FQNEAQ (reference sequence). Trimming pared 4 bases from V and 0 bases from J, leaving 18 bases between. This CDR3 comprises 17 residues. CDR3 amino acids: CASSSGAGQLTNYGYTF. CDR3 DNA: TGTGCCAGCAGCTCCGGAGCGGGACAACTCACTAACTATGGCTACACCTTC.

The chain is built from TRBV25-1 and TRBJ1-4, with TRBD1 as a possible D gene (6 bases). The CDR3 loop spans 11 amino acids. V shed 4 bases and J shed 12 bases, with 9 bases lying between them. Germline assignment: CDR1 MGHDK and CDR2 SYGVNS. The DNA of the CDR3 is TGTGCCAGCAGTGCAAACAGGGAACTGTTTTTT. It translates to CASSANRELFF.